This is a list of T cell receptor beta chains from one sample in a study of T-cell memory formation after mild COVID-19. From the 5' RACE reads, TCRdb called clonotypes with MiXCR, one entry per CDR3 protein. The data show hundreds of thousands of distinct CDR3 sequences, about 20% seen once. Sequencing input: PBMCs or a T cell subset sorted from them (not recorded which). Receptors were obtained from an adult woman who had mild COVID-19 (a few samples of this study predate the infection). Cell type and time point are not known. The CDR3 runs from the conserved cysteine through the conserved F or W. The D gene is left open where the match is weak. Clone size is not always given. Where it is, it says once, few, many or a class for expanded clones.

v_gene	len	abundance	d_gene	j_gene	CDR3aa	CDR3nt
TRBV5-1	14	few	NA	TRBJ1-1	CASSLANGRSEAFF	TGCGCCAGCAGCTTGGCCAACGGTCGGTCTGAAGCTTTCTTT
TRBV20-1	13	NA	NA	TRBJ1-5	CSARERNNQPQHF	TGCAGTGCTAGAGAAAGGAACAATCAGCCCCAGCATTTT
TRBV5-1	15	NA	TRBD2	TRBJ2-3	CASSPPSGSANTQYF	TGCGCCAGCAGCCCACCTAGCGGGAGCGCTAATACGCAGTATTTT
TRBV5-4	15	few	NA	TRBJ1-5	CASSLGGGLGQPQHF	TGTGCCAGCAGCTTGGGGGGGGGTCTCGGTCAGCCCCAGCATTTT
TRBV7-6	14	few	TRBD1	TRBJ2-5	CASSGPRGQETQYF	TGTGCCAGCAGCGGTCCCAGGGGGCAAGAGACCCAGTACTTC
TRBV3-1	16	few	TRBD1	TRBJ1-3	CASSLTGTGVGNTIYF	TGTGCCAGCAGCCTTACCGGGACAGGGGTTGGAAACACCATATATTTT
TRBV27	13	NA	NA	TRBJ1-2	CASRKQGPYGYTF	TGTGCCAGCAGAAAACAGGGACCCTATGGCTACACCTTC
TRBV4-1	15	many	TRBD2	TRBJ2-3	CASSQGGWRTDTQYF	TGCGCCAGCAGTCAGGGAGGGTGGCGCACAGATACGCAGTATTTT
TRBV5-1	14	few	NA	TRBJ2-3	CASSLTLGADTQYF	TGCGCCAGCAGCTTGACGCTGGGGGCAGATACGCAGTATTTT
TRBV7-2	17	few	TRBD2	TRBJ2-2	CASKGGGLAIATGELFF	TGTGCCAGCAAAGGCGGGGGGTTAGCCATCGCCACCGGGGAGCTGTTTTTT
TRBV7-2	15	NA	NA	TRBJ2-5	CASSSSRAILETQYF	TGTGCCAGCAGCTCAAGCAGGGCCATCCTGGAGACCCAGTACTTC
TRBV6-2/TRBV6-3	16	NA	NA	TRBJ1-4	CASSYSTISFLEKLFF	TGTGCCAGCAGTTACTCTACCATCTCGTTTTTGGAGAAACTGTTTTTT
TRBV18	14	few	NA	TRBJ2-3	CASSRQVETDTQYF	TGTGCCAGCTCAAGACAGGTCGAGACAGATACGCAGTATTTT
TRBV18	15	many	TRBD1	TRBJ2-7	CASSPGGTGTYEQYF	TGTGCCAGCTCACCAGGCGGGACAGGTACCTACGAGCAGTACTTC
TRBV19	13	few	NA	TRBJ2-1	CASSIGSGNEQFF	TGTGCCAGTAGTATCGGGAGCGGCAATGAGCAGTTCTTC
TRBV29-1	15	NA	NA	TRBJ2-3	CSVEGTPLDGDTQYF	TGCAGCGTTGAGGGGACACCCTTAGATGGAGATACGCAGTATTTT
TRBV11-2	13	few	TRBD1	TRBJ2-7	CASGTGGFYEQYF	TGTGCCAGTGGGACAGGGGGCTTCTACGAGCAGTACTTC
TRBV5-1	18	NA	TRBD2	TRBJ2-2	CASSPGLAGPANTGELFF	TGCGCCAGCAGCCCAGGACTAGCGGGGCCCGCGAACACCGGGGAGCTGTTTTTT
TRBV5-1	15	few	NA	TRBJ1-1	CASSWRTAGNTEAFF	TGCGCCAGCAGCTGGAGGACAGCCGGCAACACTGAAGCTTTCTTT
TRBV2	16	NA	NA	TRBJ2-5	CASSVGPSGDLETQYF	TGTGCCAGCAGTGTTGGGCCCTCCGGGGATCTAGAGACCCAGTACTTC
TRBV27	15	NA	NA	TRBJ1-2	CASSLGLTGIYGYTF	TGTGCCAGCAGTTTAGGACTTACTGGGATCTATGGCTACACCTTC
TRBV30	12	NA	NA	TRBJ2-1	CAWSYGTPDLCF	TGTGCCTGGAGTTACGGGACTCCCGATTTGTGCTTC
TRBV20-1	15	NA	TRBD1	TRBJ2-7	CSARDGDRDSYEQYF	TGCAGTGCTAGAGATGGGGACAGAGACTCCTACGAGCAGTACTTC
TRBV12-3/TRBV12-4	14	many	NA	TRBJ1-2	CASTPGVSNYGYTF	TGTGCCAGCACCCCTGGGGTATCCAACTATGGCTACACCTTC
TRBV9	16	many	TRBD2	TRBJ2-5	CASNSVSGGIGETQYF	TGTGCCAGCAATTCGGTTAGCGGGGGGATCGGAGAGACCCAGTACTTC
TRBV27	15	NA	NA	TRBJ2-5	CASSLMGRIGETQYF	TGTGCCAGCAGCTTAATGGGCAGGATAGGCGAGACCCAGTACTTC
TRBV27	16	few	NA	TRBJ2-3	CASSLLYRVATDTQYF	TGTGCCAGCAGTTTATTATACAGGGTGGCCACAGATACGCAGTATTTT
TRBV6-5	13	few	NA	TRBJ1-1	CASRVTRDMEGFF	TGTGCCAGCAGAGTTACCAGGGACATGGAGGGTTTCTTT
TRBV7-9	14	few	NA	TRBJ2-7	CASSPGGQFYEQYF	TGTGCCAGCAGCCCGGGGGGACAGTTCTACGAGCAGTACTTC
TRBV5-1	14	NA	NA	TRBJ1-2	CASSKAPGPYGYTF	TGCGCCAGCAGCAAAGCCCCCGGACCTTATGGCTACACCTTC
TRBV5-1	14	few	NA	TRBJ1-1	CASSLAGSNTEAFF	TGCGCCAGCAGCTTGGCAGGGAGCAACACTGAAGCTTTCTTT
TRBV24-1	18	NA	NA	TRBJ2-5	CATSDPQSDTSYQETQYF	TGTGCCACCAGTGACCCTCAATCGGACACTTCGTACCAAGAGACCCAGTACTTC
TRBV9	14	few	TRBD1	TRBJ1-2	CASSVGDSHYGYTF	TGTGCCAGCAGCGTAGGGGACAGTCACTATGGCTACACCTTC
TRBV7-9	14	few	TRBD2	TRBJ2-1	CASSSGLAGVEQFF	TGTGCCAGCAGCTCGGGACTAGCGGGAGTTGAGCAGTTCTTC
TRBV9	13	NA	NA	TRBJ1-2	CASSVGGEHGYTF	TGTGCCAGCAGCGTAGGGGGGGAACATGGCTACACCTTC
TRBV7-9	15	few	NA	TRBJ1-1	CASSLIIGKNTEAFF	TGTGCCAGCAGCCTCATTATCGGGAAGAACACTGAAGCTTTCTTT
TRBV7-9	18	NA	TRBD2	TRBJ2-1	CASSSPRREGVYYNEQFF	TGTGCCAGCAGCTCCCCTCGGAGGGAGGGTGTGTACTACAATGAGCAGTTCTTC
TRBV12-3/TRBV12-4	15	NA	TRBD2	TRBJ2-1	CASSRSGGGNNEQFF	TGTGCCAGCAGTCGTAGCGGGGGGGGTAACAATGAGCAGTTCTTC
TRBV6-1	16	few	NA	TRBJ1-1	CASSPWGEKVNTEAFF	TGTGCCAGCAGCCCCTGGGGAGAGAAAGTGAACACTGAAGCTTTCTTT
TRBV5-1	13	few	NA	TRBJ2-2	CASSKGNTGELFF	TGCGCCAGCAGCAAGGGGAACACCGGGGAGCTGTTTTTT
TRBV5-1	15	few	NA	TRBJ1-5	CASSDGSGDSQPQHF	TGCGCCAGCAGCGATGGATCCGGGGATAGTCAGCCCCAGCATTTT
TRBV30	15	NA	TRBD1	TRBJ2-7	CAWSVGQGPSYEQYF	TGTGCCTGGAGCGTCGGACAGGGGCCCTCCTACGAGCAGTACTTC
TRBV28	16	NA	NA	TRBJ2-6	CASTLIGGPGANVLTF	TGTGCCAGCACCCTAATCGGCGGGCCGGGGGCCAACGTCCTGACTTTC
TRBV29-1	17	few	TRBD1	TRBJ2-6	CSVVARDRPSGANVLTF	TGCAGCGTTGTCGCCCGGGACAGGCCATCTGGGGCCAACGTCCTGACTTTC
TRBV5-1	15	NA	NA	TRBJ2-7	CASSLWGIGGDEQYF	TGCGCCAGCAGCTTGTGGGGCATAGGAGGCGACGAGCAGTACTTC
TRBV6-5	14	NA	NA	TRBJ1-6	CASTKGRNNSPLHF	TGTGCCAGCACCAAGGGACGAAATAATTCACCCCTCCACTTT
TRBV5-1	15	few	NA	TRBJ1-3	CASSLDTLSGNTIYF	TGCGCCAGCAGCTTGGACACTCTCTCTGGAAACACCATATATTTT
TRBV20-1	13	few	TRBD1	TRBJ1-4	CSARGQGNEKLFF	TGCAGTGCTAGGGGACAGGGTAATGAAAAACTGTTTTTT
TRBV20-1	16	NA	NA	TRBJ2-3	CSATSLSATSTDTQYF	TGCAGTGCTACATCCTTAAGCGCGACTAGCACAGATACGCAGTATTTT
TRBV3-1	16	NA	TRBD1	TRBJ2-7	CASSQGTPGQGYEQYF	TGTGCCAGCAGCCAAGGGACTCCGGGACAGGGTTACGAGCAGTACTTC
TRBV27	13	few	NA	TRBJ1-1	CASSLSLFREAFF	TGTGCCAGCAGTTTATCGCTTTTCCGAGAAGCTTTCTTT
TRBV3-1	15	few	TRBD2	TRBJ2-1	CASSQGAGGEGEQFF	TGTGCCAGCAGCCAAGGTGCGGGAGGGGAAGGTGAGCAGTTCTTC
TRBV6-5	11	few	NA	TRBJ1-2	CASSYSTSYTF	TGTGCCAGCAGTTACTCGACTAGCTACACCTTC
TRBV7-9	14	NA	NA	TRBJ2-1	CASSFWGLDNEQFF	TGTGCCAGCAGCTTTTGGGGTTTGGACAATGAGCAGTTCTTC